The next 30 T cell receptor beta chains were all read from a single sample in a study of identical twins. TCRdb re-derived calls from the 5' RACE reads in MiXCR, one entry per CDR3 protein. Of approximately 630,000 distinct CDR3 sequences in the sample, 7% to 7.5% are singletons; the top ten hold 1.6%. This same sample was also taken into another study, of yellow fever vaccine responses in identical twins.

The sample comprised PBMCs. Receptor source: a young woman in good health.

This clonotype was found a few times. V usage is TRBV11-2 and J usage is TRBJ1-6; no definite D call. V lost 10 bases to trimming and J lost 13 bases, with 20 bases between them. The CDR3 covers 13 residues. Germline V lookup: CDR1 SGHAT, CDR2 FQNNGV. DNA for the CDR3: TGTGCCACCCGGGCGGAACCCTTAGGGCCCCTCCACTTT. Translating it yields CATRAEPLGPLHF.

This clonotype was counted ten times or more. The chain carries TRBV4-1 and TRBJ1-6, with 8 nucleotides matching TRBD1. Per germline, CDR1 MGHRA and CDR2 YSYEKL. With V trimmed by 1 base and J by 7 bases, 3 bases remained unmatched. CDR3 length: 15 residues. The CDR3 region has the DNA TGCGCCAGCAGCCAAGTCACAGGGGGGAATTCACCCCTCCACTTT. This gives the protein CASSQVTGGNSPLHF.

At least ten counts were recorded for this clonotype. The chain carries TRBV29-1 and TRBJ2-1; 13 nucleotides line up with TRBD2. The CDR3 totals 15 residues. Trimming took 7 bases from V and 6 from J; bases not matched to a gene: 9. CDR1 and CDR2 (germline): SQVTM, ANQGSEA. The CDR3 coding sequence is TGCAGCGACCGGACTAGCGGGGGTGTAGGCAATGAGCAGTTCTTC. Protein product: CSDRTSGGVGNEQFF.

The V call is TRBV5-1, the J call TRBJ2-3, with unresolved D. The CDR3 contains 13 residues. Looked up from germline, CDR1 is SGHRS and CDR2 is YFSETQ. V lost 7 bases to trimming and J lost 3 bases, with 12 bases between them. The CDR3 spells CASLKDSTDTQYF. CDR3 nucleotide sequence: TGCGCCAGCTTAAAAGACTCGACAGATACGCAGTATTTT.

CDR3 in amino acids: CIGRAATGELFF. CDR3 DNA sequence: TGCATTGGGCGGGCGGCCACCGGGGAGCTGTTTTTT. This sequence joins TRBV29-1 and TRBJ2-2; weak D call: TRBD2 (5 bases). CDR3 length equals 12 residues. The germline gives CDR1 SQVTM, CDR2 ANQGSEA.

The rearrangement links TRBV12-3 or TRBV12-4 to TRBJ2-5; 8 nucleotides match TRBD1. CDR3 length: 17 amino acids. V gave up 6 bases and J gave up 8 bases; unmatched junction bases: 20. Written as DNA, the CDR3 is TGTGCCAGCAGCTTTGGACAGGGCTCGAGGCACGTCGAAACCCAGTACTTC. This encodes CASSFGQGSRHVETQYF.

This clonotype showed up just a few times. The chain employs TRBV7-8 and TRBJ1-4; 7 nucleotides align to TRBD1. The CDR3 totals 16 residues. Germline CDR1 is SGHVS and CDR2 is FQNEAQ. The V and J ends lost 5 bases and 6 bases, in that order; junction bases with no gene match: 12. The CDR3 loop is CASSALPTGADEKLFF. Written as DNA, the CDR3 is TGTGCCAGCAGCGCACTACCTACAGGGGCGGATGAAAAACTGTTTTTT.

V gene TRBV6-6 combines with J gene TRBJ1-1; possibly TRBD1 for D (6 bases). CDR3 length: 12 residues. V was clipped by 6 bases and J by 3 bases, with 8 bases between them. From germline, CDR1 is MNHNY and CDR2 SVGAGI (reference sequence). The CDR3 here is CASRQGYTEAFF. CDR3 nucleotides: TGTGCCAGCAGACAGGGTTACACTGAAGCTTTCTTT.

This clonotype has ten or more counts. The rearrangement uses TRBV20-1 and TRBJ2-2, with D possibly being TRBD1 (5 bases). Germline CDR1 reads DFQATT; CDR2 reads SNEGSKA (reference sequence). There are 13 residues in the CDR3. Trimming removed 5 bases from V and 7 bases from J, with 14 bases in between. Here the CDR3 DNA reads TGCAGTGCTCAGAGCCAGGGAATCGGGGAGCTGTTTTTT. Amino acids: CSAQSQGIGELFF.

CDR3 coding DNA: TGTGCCACCAGTGGGCCGGGGGACATTCAGTACTTC. This encodes CATSGPGDIQYF. The V gene is TRBV24-1, the J gene TRBJ2-4; TRBD2 is a possible D gene (6 bases). The germline CDR1 and CDR2 sequences are KGHDR and SFDVKD. This CDR3 is built from 12 residues. Trimming removed 5 bases from V and 8 bases from J, with 9 bases in between.

This clonotype has a count of ten or more. V and J are TRBV28 and TRBJ2-7; a weak D match, TRBD1 (5 bases). The germline V and J ends were trimmed by 3 bases and 2 bases, with 17 bases remaining between them. In germline, CDR1 is MDHEN, CDR2 SYDVKM. This CDR3 comprises 16 residues. Here the CDR3 DNA reads TGTGCCAGCAGTTTGATACAGGCAATACATCCCTACGAGCAGTACGTC. The encoded protein is CASSLIQAIHPYEQYV.

This clonotype has ten or more counts. This chain connects TRBV28 to TRBJ2-1; 9 nucleotides align to TRBD1. In germline, CDR1 is MDHEN, CDR2 SYDVKM. V shed 1 base, J shed 0 bases, and the junction held 1 base outside the gene matches. The CDR3 spans 16 residues. The CDR3 loop reads CASSLSGQGSYNEQFF. CDR3 DNA sequence: TGTGCCAGCAGTTTATCGGGACAGGGCTCCTACAATGAGCAGTTCTTC.

The chain recombines TRBV11-1 with TRBJ2-2, with 16 bases that match TRBD2. Germline values: CDR1 SGHAT, CDR2 FQDESV (reference sequence). This CDR3 comprises 20 residues. J gave up 0 bases and V 3 bases, and 7 bases lay outside the gene matches. The CDR3 DNA reads TGTGCCAGCAGCTTTCGACCGGGACTAGCGGGAGGGTCGAACACCGGGGAGCTGTTTTTT. This gives the protein CASSFRPGLAGGSNTGELFF.

This clonotype has more than one count but fewer than ten. The chain joins TRBV12-3 or TRBV12-4 to TRBJ2-6, with 10 bases fitting TRBD1. The ends lost 3 bases at V and 3 bases at J; junction bases unmatched: 17. The length of the CDR3 is 21 residues. Written as DNA, the CDR3 is TGTGCCAGCAGTTTTAAGAATCCGGGACAGGGGTACTCAGGTGGGGCCAACGTCCTGACTTTC. It is translated as CASSFKNPGQGYSGGANVLTF.

This chain links TRBV9 with TRBJ2-5, with D possibly matching TRBD2 (5 bases). V lost 0 bases and J lost 5, with 17 bases in between. The germline V gene encodes CDR1 SGDLS and CDR2 YYNGEE. The CDR3 contains 16 residues. The CDR3: CASSVDGPTKRETQYF. In DNA form, the CDR3 reads TGTGCCAGCAGCGTAGATGGCCCCACAAAGCGGGAGACCCAGTACTTC.

The sample holds many counts of this clonotype. V usage is TRBV15 and J usage is TRBJ2-7, with D perhaps being TRBD1 or TRBD2 (6 bases each). Trimming took 3 bases from V and 4 from J, leaving 13 bases between them. The germline gives CDR1 LNHNV, CDR2 YYDKDF (reference sequence). The CDR3 runs to 14 residues. The chain's CDR3 is CATSRRGDSYEQYF. CDR3 coding DNA: TGTGCCACCAGCAGGAGGGGGGATTCTTACGAGCAGTACTTC.

V usage is TRBV20-1 and J usage is TRBJ2-7; maybe TRBD2 (5 bases). Trimming pared 5 bases from V and 0 bases from J, leaving 17 bases between. This CDR3 has 15 residues. The V gene's germline CDR1 is DFQATT and CDR2 SNEGSKA (reference sequence). Written as DNA, the CDR3 is TGCAGTGCTCGCTTGCCCGGGATGAGCTCCTACGAGCAGTACTTC. Protein product: CSARLPGMSSYEQYF.

This clonotype was recorded at least ten times. The CDR3 protein is CASSRRLADSTDTQYF. For the CDR3, the DNA is TGTGCCAGCAGCCGACGACTAGCAGATAGCACAGATACGCAGTATTTT. This sequence joins TRBV14 and TRBJ2-3, with 7 bases aligning to TRBD2. The CDR3 sequence is 16 residues long. Germline V gene sequence: CDR1 SGHDN, CDR2 FVKESK. V was pared by 4 bases and J by 0 bases, with 7 bases of the junction left unmatched. Variable domain in full (rest from reference TRBV14 and TRBJ2-3): EAGVTQFPSHSVIEKGQTVTLRCDPISGHDNLYWYRRVMGKEIKFLLHFVKESKQDESGMPNNRFLAERTGGTYSTLKVQPAELEDSGVYFCASSRRLADSTDTQYFGPGTRLTVL.

V and J are TRBV2 and TRBJ2-7; 13 positions match TRBD2. With V trimmed by 8 bases and J by 0 bases, 13 bases remained unmatched. Germline CDR1 reads SNHLY; CDR2 reads FYNNEI. The CDR3 covers 18 residues. As DNA, the CDR3 is TGTGCCAGCGACACAGATTACGGGACTAGCGGGGCCTCCTACGAGCAGTACTTC. It translates to CASDTDYGTSGASYEQYF.

This clonotype was observed a few times. The CDR3: CASSQDDWGSQYF. The CDR3 DNA reads TGCGCCAGCAGCCAAGATGATTGGGGGTCCCAGTACTTC. The gene calls are TRBV4-1 and TRBJ2-5, with D possibly being TRBD1 or TRBD2 (5 bases each). From germline, CDR1 is MGHRA and CDR2 YSYEKL. The CDR3 has 13 residues. With 0 bases removed from V and 9 bases from J, the gap between germline ends came to 11 bases.

This clonotype was picked up many times. The chain couples TRBV29-1 to TRBJ2-7; 10 positions match TRBD2. The V and J ends lost 2 bases and 2 bases, in that order; junction bases with no gene match: 6. Germline lookup yields CDR1 SQVTM and CDR2 ANQGSEA. The CDR3 loop spans 15 amino acids. CDR3 residues: CSVESTSGSTYEQYF. CDR3 nucleotides: TGCAGCGTTGAATCGACTAGCGGGTCAACCTACGAGCAGTACTTC.

This clonotype has ten or more counts. The chain carries TRBV12-3 or TRBV12-4 and TRBJ1-1, with 9 bases fitting TRBD1. V lost 7 bases to trimming and J lost 0 bases; unmatched junction nucleotides: 9. The CDR3 is made up of 16 amino acids. The CDR3 coding sequence is TGTGCCAGCACAGGAACCGGGACAGGGTTGAACACTGAAGCTTTCTTT. This gives the protein CASTGTGTGLNTEAFF.

The chain has TRBV28 and TRBJ2-1, with D possibly being TRBD1 (5 bases). The CDR3 sequence is 12 residues long. Germline CDR1 is MDHEN and CDR2 is SYDVKM. V lost 10 bases and J 6 bases, leaving 13 bases between the germline ends. DNA of the CDR3: TGTGCCACCCAGGGTGATCGCAATGAGCAGTTCTTC. Translation gives CATQGDRNEQFF.

This clonotype was observed once. This sequence may be a read error, since a much larger clone differs from it by one base. The chain joins TRBV6-5 to TRBJ1-6, with a tentative D call TRBD1 (6 bases). Trimming stripped 2 bases from V and 11 bases from J, with 16 bases between. This CDR3 comprises 15 residues. Looked up from germline, CDR1 is MNHEY and CDR2 is SVGAGI. The CDR3 DNA reads TGTGCCAGCAGTTACGATGCAGGGGTAAATCCACCCCTCCACTTT. Its protein is CASSYDAGVNPPLHF.

The chain combines TRBV7-9 with TRBJ1-2, with D tentatively TRBD1 (5 bases). With 5 bases removed from V and 0 bases from J, the gap between germline ends came to 13 bases. Germline V lookup: CDR1 SEHNR, CDR2 FQNEAQ (reference sequence). The CDR3 extends over 15 amino acids. The CDR3 DNA sequence: TGTGCCAGCAGCCCAGGGCTGGGAACTAACTATGGCTACACCTTC. Protein: CASSPGLGTNYGYTF.

The chain has TRBV7-6 and TRBJ2-7; a possible D gene is TRBD1 (5 bases). The CDR3 is 13 residues long. Trimming left V 5 bases short and J 7 bases short, with 15 bases between. In germline, CDR1 is SGHVS, CDR2 FNYEAQ. CDR3 region: CASSAGAHPEQYF. CDR3 in DNA: TGTGCCAGCAGCGCTGGGGCACACCCGGAGCAGTACTTC.

This clonotype was detected a few times. The genes are TRBV25-1 and TRBJ1-6, with TRBD1 as a possible D gene (5 bases). The CDR3 runs to 13 residues. The V end was cut by 5 bases, the J end by 6 bases, with 8 bases between. Germline V lookup: CDR1 MGHDK, CDR2 SYGVNS. As DNA, the CDR3 is TGTGCCAGCAGTAAGGGACCTAATTCACCCCTCCACTTT. Translation gives CASSKGPNSPLHF.

About this clonotype: A read error may account for a junction end that differs from germline. J is TRBJ1-1 and V is TRBV20-1; the D gene is possibly TRBD1 (5 bases). CDR1 DFQATT and CDR2 SNEGSKA come from the germline V gene (reference sequence). The CDR3 extends over 11 amino acids. CDR3 coding DNA: TGCAGTGCGAGAGAGGAGCGGGGGGCTTTCTTT. Its protein is CSAREERGAFF.

Many counts were recorded for this clonotype. The chain couples TRBV5-1 to TRBJ2-3; TRBD1 is a possible D gene (5 bases). The CDR3 runs to 16 residues. V was cut by 3 bases and J by 2 bases, with 16 bases left in between. Germline V gene lookup returns CDR1 SGHRS and CDR2 YFSETQ. The CDR3 region is CASSWGRTRDTDTQYF. CDR3 DNA sequence: TGCGCCAGCAGCTGGGGCCGGACACGAGACACAGATACGCAGTATTTT. The whole variable domain, remainder taken from reference TRBV5-1 and TRBJ2-3, is KAGVTQTPRYLIKTRGQQVTLSCSPISGHRSVSWYQQTPGQGLQFLFEYFSETQRNKGNFPGRFSGRQFSNSRSEMNVSTLELGDSALYLCASSWGRTRDTDTQYFGPGTRLTVL.

This clonotype appeared many times. This rearrangement joins TRBV5-1 to TRBJ2-1; TRBD1 matches 7 bases. CDR3 length: 16 residues. The trim removed 3 bases at V and 10 bases at J, leaving 16 bases unmatched. The germline gives CDR1 SGHRS, CDR2 YFSETQ. The CDR3 nucleotides read TGCGCCAGCAGCTCTCTAACAGGGGCGTCTGGGGGCGAGCAGTTCTTC. Protein: CASSSLTGASGGEQFF.